This passage covers 2 T cell receptor beta chains from one sample sequenced in a study of shared clonotypes between healthy human individuals. CD45RO-negative, CCR7-positively selected cells formed the naive CD8 fraction, excluding terminally differentiated effector memory CD45RA+ cells. Profiled with immunoSEQ multiplex PCR; TCRdb holds only in-frame clones, not every one. Of about 2.1 million clones in the sample, around 93% were seen once. Sequencing used naive CD8+ T cells from PBMCs. The source is a man aged 18 to 29 in good health. Some clones in this sample may be carry-over from other donors' samples.

V is TRBV5-6 and J is TRBJ2-7; D gene unclear. Trimming took 0 bases from V and 6 from J, leaving 10 bases between them. The length of the CDR3 is 13 residues. Germline V lookup: CDR1 SGHDT, CDR2 YYEEEE. CDR3 bases: TGTGCCAGCAGCTTGGCTGGGGTTGTCGAGCAGTACTTC. It codes for CASSLAGVVEQYF.

The chain links TRBV4-1 to TRBJ2-7; D unclear. The CDR3 spans 13 residues. Germline values: CDR1 MGHRA, CDR2 YSYEKL. With 3 bases removed from V and 3 bases from J, the gap between germline ends came to 9 bases. The CDR3 bases are TGCGCCAGCAGCCACCCAGGCGGCTACGAGCAGTACTTC. This encodes CASSHPGGYEQYF.